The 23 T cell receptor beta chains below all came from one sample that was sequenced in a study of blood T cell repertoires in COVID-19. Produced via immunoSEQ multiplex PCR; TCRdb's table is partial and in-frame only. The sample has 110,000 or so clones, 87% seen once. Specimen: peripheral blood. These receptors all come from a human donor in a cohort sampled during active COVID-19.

CDR3 in amino acids: CASVRGAQPEAFF. CDR3 sequence (DNA): TGTGCCAGCGTACGGGGGGCGCAGCCTGAAGCTTTCTTT. The V and J genes are TRBV12-3 or TRBV12-4 and TRBJ1-1; a weak D match, TRBD1 (6 bases). This CDR3 is built from 13 residues. Trimming pared 8 bases from V and 6 bases from J, leaving 16 bases between.

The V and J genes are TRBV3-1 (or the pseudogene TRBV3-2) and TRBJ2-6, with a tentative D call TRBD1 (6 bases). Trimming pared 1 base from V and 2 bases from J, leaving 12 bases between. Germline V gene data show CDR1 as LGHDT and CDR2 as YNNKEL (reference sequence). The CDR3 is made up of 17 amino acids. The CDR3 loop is CASSQGGTKTGANVLTF. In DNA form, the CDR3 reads TGTGCCAGCAGCCAAGGGGGGACAAAGACTGGGGCCAACGTCCTGACTTTC.

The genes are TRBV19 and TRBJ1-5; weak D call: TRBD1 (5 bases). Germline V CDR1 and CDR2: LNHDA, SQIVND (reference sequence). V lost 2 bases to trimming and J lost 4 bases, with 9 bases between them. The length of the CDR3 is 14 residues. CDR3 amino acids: CASSIQGNNQPQHF. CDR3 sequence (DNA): TGTGCCAGTAGTATACAGGGAAATAATCAGCCCCAGCATTTT.

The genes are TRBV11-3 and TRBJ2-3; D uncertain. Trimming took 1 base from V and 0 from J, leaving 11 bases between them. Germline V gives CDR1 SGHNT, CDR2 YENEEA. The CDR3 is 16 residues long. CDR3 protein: CASSLGPGSSTDTQYF. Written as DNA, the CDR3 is TGTGCCAGCAGCTTAGGACCAGGCAGTAGCACAGATACGCAGTATTTT.

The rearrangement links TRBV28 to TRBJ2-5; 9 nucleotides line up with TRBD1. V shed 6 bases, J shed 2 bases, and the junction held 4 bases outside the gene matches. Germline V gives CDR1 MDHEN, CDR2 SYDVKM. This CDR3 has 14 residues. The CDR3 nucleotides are TGTGCCAGCAGCCGGACAGGGGTGCAAGAGACCCAGTACTTC. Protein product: CASSRTGVQETQYF. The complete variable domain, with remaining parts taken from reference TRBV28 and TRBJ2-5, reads DVKVTQSSRYLVKRTGEKVFLECVQDMDHENMFWYRQDPGLGLRLIYFSYDVKMKEKGDIPEGYSVSREKKERFSLILESASTNQTSMYLCASSRTGVQETQYFGPGTRLLVL.

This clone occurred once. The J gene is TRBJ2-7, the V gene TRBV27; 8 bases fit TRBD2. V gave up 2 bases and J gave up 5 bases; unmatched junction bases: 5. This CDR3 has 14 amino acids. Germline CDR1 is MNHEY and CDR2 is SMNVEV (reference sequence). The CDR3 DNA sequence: TGTGCCAGCAGTTTACCGGGAGGGGGGAACGAGCAGTACTTC. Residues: CASSLPGGGNEQYF.

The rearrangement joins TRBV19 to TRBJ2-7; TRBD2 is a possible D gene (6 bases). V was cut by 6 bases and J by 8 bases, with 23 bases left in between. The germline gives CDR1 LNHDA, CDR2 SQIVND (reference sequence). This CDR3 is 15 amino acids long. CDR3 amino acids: CASRASSAPSSQQYF. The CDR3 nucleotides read TGTGCCAGTAGGGCCTCTAGCGCCCCGAGCTCCCAGCAGTACTTC. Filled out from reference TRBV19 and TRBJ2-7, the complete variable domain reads DGGITQSPKYLFRKEGQNVTLSCEQNLNHDAMYWYRQDPGQGLRLIYYSQIVNDFQKGDIAEGYSVSREKKESFPLTVTSAQKNPTAFYLCASRASSAPSSQQYFGPGTRLTVT.

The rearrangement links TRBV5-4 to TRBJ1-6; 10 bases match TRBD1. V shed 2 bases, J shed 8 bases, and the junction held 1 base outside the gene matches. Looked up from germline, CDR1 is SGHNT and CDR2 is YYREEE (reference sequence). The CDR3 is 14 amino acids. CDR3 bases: TGTGCCAGCAGCTTCGGGACAGGGGATTCACCCCTCCACTTT. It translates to CASSFGTGDSPLHF. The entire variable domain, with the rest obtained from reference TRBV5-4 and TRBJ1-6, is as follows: ETGVTQSPTHLIKTRGQQVTLRCSSQSGHNTVSWYQQALGQGPQFIFQYYREEENGRGNFPPRFSGLQFPNYSSELNVNALELDDSALYLCASSFGTGDSPLHFGNGTRLTVT.

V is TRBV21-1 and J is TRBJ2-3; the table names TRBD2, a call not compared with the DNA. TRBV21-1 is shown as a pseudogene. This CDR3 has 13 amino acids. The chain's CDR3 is CASGGGGSDTQYF. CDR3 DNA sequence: TGTGCCAGCGGCGGGGGTGGCTCAGATACGCAGTATTTT.

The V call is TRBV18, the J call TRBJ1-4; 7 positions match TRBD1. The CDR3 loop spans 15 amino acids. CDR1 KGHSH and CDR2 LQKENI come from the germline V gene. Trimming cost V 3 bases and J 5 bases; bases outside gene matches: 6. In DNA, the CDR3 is TGTGCCAGCTCACCCGGAAGGGGGCTGAATGAAAAACTGTTTTTT. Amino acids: CASSPGRGLNEKLFF.

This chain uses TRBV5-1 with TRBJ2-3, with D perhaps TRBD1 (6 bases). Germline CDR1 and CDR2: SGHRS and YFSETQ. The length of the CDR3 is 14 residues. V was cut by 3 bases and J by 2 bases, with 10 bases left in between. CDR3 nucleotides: TGCGCCAGCAGCTCGGACAGCCCCACAGATACGCAGTATTTT. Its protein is CASSSDSPTDTQYF.

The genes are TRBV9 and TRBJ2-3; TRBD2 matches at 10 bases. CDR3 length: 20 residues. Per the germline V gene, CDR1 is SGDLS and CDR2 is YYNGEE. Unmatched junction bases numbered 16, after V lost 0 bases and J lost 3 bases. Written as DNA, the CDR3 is TGTGCCAGCAGCGTAGCTGGGGGCCGGATGAGCGGGAGGGCTACAGATACGCAGTATTTT. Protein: CASSVAGGRMSGRATDTQYF.

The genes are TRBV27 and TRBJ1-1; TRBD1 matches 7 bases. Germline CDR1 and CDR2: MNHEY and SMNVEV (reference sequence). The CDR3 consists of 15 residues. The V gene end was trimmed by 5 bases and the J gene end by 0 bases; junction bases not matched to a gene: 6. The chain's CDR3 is CASSGAGGVNTEAFF. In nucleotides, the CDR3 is TGTGCCAGCAGTGGGGCAGGGGGAGTGAACACTGAAGCTTTCTTT.

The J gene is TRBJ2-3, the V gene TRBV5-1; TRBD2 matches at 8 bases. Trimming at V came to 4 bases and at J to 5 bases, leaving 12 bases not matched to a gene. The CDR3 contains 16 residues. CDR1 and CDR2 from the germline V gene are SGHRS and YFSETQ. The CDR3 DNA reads TGCGCCAGCAGCCAGAATAGCGGGGTAGGAGTAGATACGCAGTATTTT. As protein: CASSQNSGVGVDTQYF.

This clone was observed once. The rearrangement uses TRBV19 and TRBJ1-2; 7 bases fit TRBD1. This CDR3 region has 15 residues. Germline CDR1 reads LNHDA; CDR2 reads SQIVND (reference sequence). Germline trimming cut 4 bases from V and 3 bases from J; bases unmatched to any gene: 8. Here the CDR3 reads CASSSRGSDYYGYTF. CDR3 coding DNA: TGTGCCAGTAGTAGCAGGGGGTCTGACTACTATGGCTACACCTTC.

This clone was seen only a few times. The CDR3 spells CTSRQGLAGGLGVTGELFF. DNA of the CDR3: TGCACCAGCAGACAAGGACTAGCGGGAGGGTTAGGTGTCACCGGGGAGCTGTTTTTT. The chain joins TRBV1 to TRBJ2-2; the table names TRBD2, a call not compared with the DNA. TRBV1 is classified as a pseudogene. The CDR3 spans 19 residues.

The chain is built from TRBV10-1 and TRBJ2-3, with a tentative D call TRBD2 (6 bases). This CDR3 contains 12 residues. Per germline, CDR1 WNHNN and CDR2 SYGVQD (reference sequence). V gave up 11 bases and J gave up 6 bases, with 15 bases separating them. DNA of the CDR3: TGCGCCCAGCGCGGGGCCGCGGATACGCAGTATTTT. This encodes CAQRGAADTQYF.

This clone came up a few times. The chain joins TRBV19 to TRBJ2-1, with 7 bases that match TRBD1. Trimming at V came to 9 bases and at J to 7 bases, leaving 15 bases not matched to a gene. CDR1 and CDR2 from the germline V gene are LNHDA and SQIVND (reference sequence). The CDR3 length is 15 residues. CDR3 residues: CARPQRGGDRNEQFF. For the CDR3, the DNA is TGTGCCAGACCCCAAAGAGGGGGCGACAGGAATGAGCAGTTCTTC.

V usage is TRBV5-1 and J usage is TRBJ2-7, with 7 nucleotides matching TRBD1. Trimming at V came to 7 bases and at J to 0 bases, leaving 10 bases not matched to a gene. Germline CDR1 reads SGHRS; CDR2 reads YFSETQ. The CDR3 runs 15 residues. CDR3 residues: CASGAGTVSSYEQYF. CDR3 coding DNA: TGCGCCAGCGGAGCCGGGACAGTAAGCTCCTACGAGCAGTACTTC.

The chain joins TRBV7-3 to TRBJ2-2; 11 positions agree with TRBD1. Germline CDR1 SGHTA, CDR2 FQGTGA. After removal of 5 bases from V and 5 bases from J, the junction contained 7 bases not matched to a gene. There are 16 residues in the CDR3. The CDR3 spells CASSLGQGARTGELFF. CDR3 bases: TGTGCCAGCAGCCTAGGACAGGGGGCGAGGACCGGGGAGCTGTTTTTT.

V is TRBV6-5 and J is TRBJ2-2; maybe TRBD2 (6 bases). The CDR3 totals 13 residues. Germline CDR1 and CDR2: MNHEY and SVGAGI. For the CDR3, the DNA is TGTGCATCAGGCGGGGTTGGCACCGGGGAGCTGTTTTTT. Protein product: CASGGVGTGELFF.

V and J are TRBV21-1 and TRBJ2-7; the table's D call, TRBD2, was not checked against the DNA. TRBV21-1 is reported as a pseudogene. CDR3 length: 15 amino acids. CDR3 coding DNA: TGTGCCAGCAGCAATCAACCAGCGGGATTCTACGAGCAGTACTTC. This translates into CASSNQPAGFYEQYF.

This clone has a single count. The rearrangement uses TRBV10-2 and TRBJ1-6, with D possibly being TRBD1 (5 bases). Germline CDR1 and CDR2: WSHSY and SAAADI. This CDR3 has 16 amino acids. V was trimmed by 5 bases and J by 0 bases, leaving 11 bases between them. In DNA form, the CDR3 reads TGCGCCAGCAGTCAGGACGGGGGCTCCTATAATTCACCCCTCCACTTT. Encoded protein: CASSQDGGSYNSPLHF.